This T cell receptor (beta chain) was retrieved from a study of CD8+ T cells in alopecia areata. Looking at the study overall: Oral tofacitinib (5 to 10 mg twice daily) was administered to treated patients. Findings and limits, study-wide: Sequence data from scalp samples additionally include resident alphabeta T cells of normal skin. Normal scalp had lower clonality than lesional scalp, with alopecia totalis/universalis lesions showing this most strongly.

This clone showed up just a few times. Its antigen is as yet unknown. Alopecia areata patients gave lesional scalp punch biopsies and peripheral blood samples. cDNA prepared by RNA extraction and subsequent reverse transcription served as the template for sequencing. Repertoires were generated with immunoSEQ multiplex PCR, while TCRdb's copy carries only in-frame clones and drops some. Of 160,000 or so clones in the sample, about 67% are singletons; the top ten hold roughly 10%. Specimen: CD8+ T cells sorted from blood, collected at week 0. This TCR derives from a human donor with alopecia areata.

CDR3: CASSKGPLDGTQYF. In DNA form, the CDR3 reads TGTGCCAGTAGCAAGGGACCTTTAGATGGGACCCAGTACTTC. The chain carries TRBV19 and TRBJ2-5; possibly TRBD1 or TRBD2 for D (5 bases each). V lost 6 bases and J lost 7, with 18 bases in between. CDR1 and CDR2 from the germline V gene are LNHDA and SQIVND (reference sequence). The CDR3 is 14 amino acids. Filled out from reference TRBV19 and TRBJ2-5, the complete variable domain reads DGGITQSPKYLFRKEGQNVTLSCEQNLNHDAMYWYRQDPGQGLRLIYYSQIVNDFQKGDIAEGYSVSREKKESFPLTVTSAQKNPTAFYLCASSKGPLDGTQYFGPGTRLLVL.